This T cell receptor beta chain was found in a study of cytomegalovirus exposure and HLA in healthy donors. This clone was detected only once. Its antigen is undetermined. Germline CDR1 and CDR2: MNHEY and SMNVEV (reference sequence). This CDR3 is 13 amino acids long. Trimming cost V 5 bases and J 13 bases; bases outside gene matches: 7. Study outcomes and limitations: An ancestry cluster, one associated with Asian ancestry, reportedly showed fewer N-insertions than the approximately 670-donor mean in a later analysis.

Primers: 60 Vbeta forward and 13 Jbeta reverse. Method: immunoSEQ multiplex PCR; TCRdb's copy keeps in-frame clones and lacks some. The sample lists around 81,000 clones, roughly 63% occurring once. The sample was PBMCs. The chain carries TRBV27 and TRBJ2-6; 8 bases are a match to TRBD1. This receptor was taken from a man aged 30 to 45 in good health and CMV-seropositive. The CDR3 reads CASSKVQGAVLTF. Here the CDR3 DNA reads TGTGCCAGCAGTAAAGTCCAGGGGGCTGTCCTGACTTTC.